Only a few counts were recorded for the clone carrying this TCR beta chain. Germline assignment: CDR1 MNHEY and CDR2 SMNVEV (reference sequence). The CDR3 covers 13 residues. Trimming left V 3 bases short and J 0 bases short, with 6 bases between. RNA totalling roughly 0.45 to 1 ug underwent reverse transcription with random hexamers. TCRdb called the immunoSEQ multiplex PCR reads again in MiXCR, with one record for every CDR3 protein. The table lists approximately 87,000 distinct CDR3 sequences, approximately 96% of them singletons. TEMRA cells were FACS-enriched, while CD8+ and CD4+ T cells were negatively isolated. The data belong to a study of CD8 T cells in Susac syndrome.

The J gene is TRBJ2-7, the V gene TRBV27; D remains unclear. This clonotype was sampled from a human donor with Susac syndrome. Source material: CD8+ T cells from PBMCs. The CDR3 region is CASSLGPSYEQYF. The CDR3 DNA sequence: TGTGCCAGCAGTTTGGGTCCCTCCTACGAGCAGTACTTC.